This T cell receptor (beta chain) was obtained from a study of identical twins. The CDR3 sequence is 15 residues long. CDR1 is LNHNV, CDR2 YYDKDF, per germline (reference sequence). V was cut by 5 bases and J by 3 bases, with 16 bases left in between. TCRdb ran MiXCR on the 5' RACE reads and lists one entry per CDR3 protein. The profile covers around 220,000 distinct CDR3 sequences, with more than 13% appearing a single time and approximately 8.2% taken by the ten largest. Worth noting for this clonotype: Its cognate antigen is unknown.

Study observations and caveats: Within cord blood, abundant beta clonotypes carried fewer insertions, but memory repertoires showed no such trend.

The J gene is TRBJ1-1, the V gene TRBV15; D not certain. The receptor's source is a woman between 18 and 29 years old in good health. Material: memory (CD45RO+) T cells sorted from blood. This CDR3 reads CATSRMRAQDTEAFF. CDR3 nucleotides: TGTGCCACCAGCCGAATGAGGGCGCAGGACACTGAAGCTTTCTTT.